These T cell receptor beta chains were read from a single sample in a study of immune cell composition in non-small cell lung cancer. Repertoires were generated with immunoSEQ multiplex PCR, while TCRdb's copy carries only in-frame clones and drops some. The data show a few thousand clones, over 60% seen once. The sequenced sample was lung tumor tissue. These receptor sequences come from a human donor with non-small cell lung cancer. CDR3s include the opening cysteine and the closing phenylalanine or tryptophan. The D gene is left open where the match is weak. Part of the rows lack a size; the others show once, few, many or a class for expanded clones.

clone_size | j_call | v_call | cdr3_length | d_call | cdr3_aa | cdr3_nt
- | TRBJ1-6 | TRBV6-4 | 17 | - | CASTVGGAGSYNSPLHF | TGTGCCAGCACCGTGGGGGGGGCCGGCTCCTATAATTCACCCCTCCACTTT
few | TRBJ2-5 | TRBV9 | 15 | TRBD1 | CASSVDGQGRETQYF | TGTGCCAGCAGCGTAGACGGACAGGGGAGAGAGACCCAGTACTTC
- | TRBJ2-2 | TRBV5-8 | 16 | TRBD2 | CASSLEAGVMTGELFF | TGTGCCAGCAGCTTGGAGGCGGGGGTTATGACCGGGGAGCTGTTTTTT
- | TRBJ2-7 | TRBV2 | 15 | - | CASSVEQGLPYEQYF | TGTGCCAGCAGTGTGGAACAGGGTCTCCCTTACGAGCAGTACTTC
- | TRBJ1-3 | TRBV19 | 16 | TRBD1 | CASSTGQGLPGNTIYF | TGTGCCAGTAGTACGGGACAGGGGCTCCCCGGAAACACCATATATTTT
- | TRBJ2-4 | TRBV10-3 | 14 | - | CAISESADSDIQYF | TGTGCCATCAGTGAGTCCGCAGACTCCGACATTCAGTACTTC
- | TRBJ1-1 | TRBV27 | 14 | TRBD1 | CASREQGVVSEAFF | TGTGCCAGCAGGGAACAGGGGGTTGTCTCTGAAGCTTTCTTT
- | TRBJ2-7 | TRBV6-1 | 15 | TRBD2 | CASSEGLAGLYEQYF | TGTGCCAGCAGTGAGGGACTAGCGGGACTCTACGAGCAGTACTTC
few | TRBJ2-3 | TRBV19 | 14 | - | CASSIDLSTDTQYF | TGTGCCAGTAGTATAGATCTTAGCACAGATACGCAGTATTTT
- | TRBJ1-2 | TRBV2 | 14 | - | CASGSAGEGYGYTF | TGTGCCAGCGGGTCGGCCGGGGAGGGTTATGGCTACACCTTC
- | TRBJ1-2 | TRBV6-6 | 13 | - | CASSADSRYGYTF | TGTGCCAGCAGTGCCGACAGCCGCTATGGCTACACCTTC
- | TRBJ2-3 | TRBV6-1 | 13 | - | CASVQGRTDTQYF | TGTGCCAGCGTGCAGGGGCGCACAGATACGCAGTATTTT
- | TRBJ1-1 | TRBV5-1 | 15 | - | CASSLDGQGNTEAFF | TGCGCCAGCAGCTTGGACGGGCAGGGGAACACTGAAGCTTTCTTT
- | TRBJ2-7 | TRBV5-4 | 16 | - | CASSPDRGFFSYEQYF | TGTGCCAGCAGCCCAGATCGGGGTTTCTTCTCCTACGAGCAGTACTTC
- | TRBJ1-2 | TRBV7-8 | 13 | TRBD1 | CASSAGTVYGYTF | TGTGCCAGCAGCGCAGGGACAGTCTATGGCTACACCTTC
- | TRBJ1-5 | TRBV6-1 | 17 | TRBD1 | CASSAQSTGIVTQPQHF | TGTGCCAGCAGTGCCCAATCGACAGGGATCGTAACTCAGCCCCAGCATTTT
large | TRBJ1-2 | TRBV15 | 13 | TRBD1 | CATSIRTGSGYTF | TGTGCCACCAGCATCAGGACAGGGTCAGGCTACACCTTC
- | TRBJ2-7 | TRBV15 | 14 | TRBD2 | CATSRGVAGGEQYF | TGTGCCACCAGCAGAGGGGTAGCGGGAGGCGAGCAGTACTTC
- | TRBJ1-1 | TRBV7-8 | 14 | - | CASSLRAGSAEAFF | TGTGCCAGCAGCTTACGGGCGGGGAGCGCTGAAGCTTTCTTT
once | TRBJ2-5 | TRBV4-3 | 14 | TRBD2 | CASSQSGGRETQYF | TGCGCCAGCAGCCAAAGCGGGGGCAGAGAGACCCAGTACTTC
- | TRBJ2-1 | TRBV6-1 | 15 | - | CASSEGWARNNEQFF | TGTGCCAGCAGTGAAGGTTGGGCGCGAAACAATGAGCAGTTCTTC
large | TRBJ1-1 | TRBV25-1 | 14 | - | CASSPPGVRTEAFF | TGTGCCAGCAGTCCCCCCGGGGTCCGCACTGAAGCTTTCTTT
- | TRBJ1-1 | TRBV7-8 | 15 | - | CASSREVSWNTEAFF | TGTGCCAGCAGCCGGGAGGTGTCATGGAACACTGAAGCTTTCTTT
- | TRBJ2-3 | TRBV27 | 16 | - | CASSLSSVLHVDTQYF | TGTGCCAGCAGTTTATCTAGCGTGCTCCATGTGGATACGCAGTATTTT
few | TRBJ1-2 | TRBV5-4 | 13 | - | CASGLSGLYGYTF | TGTGCCAGCGGTCTTTCGGGTCTCTATGGCTACACCTTC
- | TRBJ2-2 | TRBV2 | 14 | - | CASSVRDKFGELFF | TGTGCCAGCAGTGTCCGTGACAAATTTGGGGAGCTGTTTTTT
- | TRBJ2-3 | TRBV2 | 16 | TRBD2 | CASSEAVAGGKMTQYF | TGTGCCAGCAGTGAAGCTGTAGCGGGGGGAAAGATGACGCAGTATTTT
- | TRBJ2-7 | TRBV19 | 15 | - | CATRLEAGPTYEQYF | TGTGCCACCCGACTCGAGGCAGGGCCTACCTACGAGCAGTACTTC
- | TRBJ2-3 | TRBV5-1 | 14 | - | CASSLGHNTDTQYF | TGCGCCAGCAGCTTGGGGCACAACACAGATACGCAGTATTTT